This TCR beta chain was retrieved from a study of post-analysis software for immune sequencing data. Findings of the study overall: Four to six TRBV segments appeared more often in patients than in controls, and TRBV5-6, TRBV5-1 and TRBV20-1 were among these. Samples made in the same batch grouped tightly together by F measure. Versus controls, multiple sclerosis patients showed significantly lower diversity (normalized Chao1).

The TCR beta cDNA libraries contained unique molecular identifiers. T cells numbering about 0.95 to 11 million gave rise to a few hundred thousand cDNA molecules. A single record per CDR3 protein comes from TCRdb applying MiXCR to the PCR reads. The data show a few hundred thousand distinct CDR3 sequences, nearly 45% seen once. CDR1 SGHRS and CDR2 YFSETQ come from the germline V gene. CDR3 length: 14 amino acids. V was trimmed by 5 bases and J by 0 bases, leaving 10 bases between them. This clonotype showed up just a few times. Its antigen is not identified. Input material: blood. This TCR derives from a girl aged 10-17 years with multiple sclerosis. The chain is built from TRBV5-1 and TRBJ2-3; tentatively, D is TRBD2 (5 bases). CDR3 amino acids: CASSLAPSTDTQYF. In nucleotides, the CDR3 is TGCGCCAGCAGTCTAGCTCCTAGCACAGATACGCAGTATTTT.